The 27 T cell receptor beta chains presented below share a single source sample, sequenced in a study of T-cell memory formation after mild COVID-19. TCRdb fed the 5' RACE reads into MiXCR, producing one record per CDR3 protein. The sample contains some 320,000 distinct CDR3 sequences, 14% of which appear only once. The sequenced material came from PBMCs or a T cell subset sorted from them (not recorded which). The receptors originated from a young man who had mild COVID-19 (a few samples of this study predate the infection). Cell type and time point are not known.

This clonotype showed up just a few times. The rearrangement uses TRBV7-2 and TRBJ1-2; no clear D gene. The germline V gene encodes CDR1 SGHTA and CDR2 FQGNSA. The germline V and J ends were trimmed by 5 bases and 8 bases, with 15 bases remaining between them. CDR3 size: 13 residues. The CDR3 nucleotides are TGTGCCAGCAGCCCGGGTGAGGGTCACGGCTACACCTTC. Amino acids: CASSPGEGHGYTF.

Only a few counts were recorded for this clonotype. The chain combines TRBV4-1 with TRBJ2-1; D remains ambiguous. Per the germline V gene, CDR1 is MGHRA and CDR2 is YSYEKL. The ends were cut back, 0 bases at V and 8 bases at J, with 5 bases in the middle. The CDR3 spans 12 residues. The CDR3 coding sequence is TGCGCCAGCAGCCAAGATTTCGATGAGCAGTTCTTC. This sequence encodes CASSQDFDEQFF.

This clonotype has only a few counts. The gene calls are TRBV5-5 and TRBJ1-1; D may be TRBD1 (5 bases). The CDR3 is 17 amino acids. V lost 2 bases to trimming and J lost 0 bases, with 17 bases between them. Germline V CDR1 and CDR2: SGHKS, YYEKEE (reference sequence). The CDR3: CASSFYYGDLMNTEAFF. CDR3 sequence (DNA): TGTGCCAGCAGCTTTTATTACGGGGACCTAATGAACACTGAAGCTTTCTTT.

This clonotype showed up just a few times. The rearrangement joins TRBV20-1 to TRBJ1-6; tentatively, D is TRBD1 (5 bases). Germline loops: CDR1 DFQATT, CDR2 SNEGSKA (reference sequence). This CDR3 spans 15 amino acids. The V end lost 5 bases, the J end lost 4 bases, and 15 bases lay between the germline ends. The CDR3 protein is CSARTGTGYNSPLHF. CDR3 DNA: TGCAGTGCTCGGACCGGGACGGGTTATAATTCACCCCTCCACTTT.

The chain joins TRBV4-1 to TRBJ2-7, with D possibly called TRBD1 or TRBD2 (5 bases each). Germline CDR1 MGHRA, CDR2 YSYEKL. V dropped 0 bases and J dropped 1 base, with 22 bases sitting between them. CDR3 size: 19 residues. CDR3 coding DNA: TGCGCCAGCAGCCAAGATTTCAATGCCGGGACGGATATATCCTACGAGCAGTACTTC. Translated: CASSQDFNAGTDISYEQYF.

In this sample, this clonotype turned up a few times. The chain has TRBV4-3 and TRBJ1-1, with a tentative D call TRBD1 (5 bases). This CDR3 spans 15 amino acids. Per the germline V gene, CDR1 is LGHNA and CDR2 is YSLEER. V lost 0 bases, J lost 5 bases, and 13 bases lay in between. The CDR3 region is CASSQDRRGGTEAFF. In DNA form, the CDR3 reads TGCGCCAGCAGCCAAGATCGGCGCGGGGGGACTGAAGCTTTCTTT.

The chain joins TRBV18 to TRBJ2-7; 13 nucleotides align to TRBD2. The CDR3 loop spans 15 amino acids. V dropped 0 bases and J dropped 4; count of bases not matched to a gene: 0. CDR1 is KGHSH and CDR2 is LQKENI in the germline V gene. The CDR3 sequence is CASSPPTSGGYEQYF. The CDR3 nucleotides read TGTGCCAGCTCACCACCGACTAGCGGGGGGTACGAGCAGTACTTC.

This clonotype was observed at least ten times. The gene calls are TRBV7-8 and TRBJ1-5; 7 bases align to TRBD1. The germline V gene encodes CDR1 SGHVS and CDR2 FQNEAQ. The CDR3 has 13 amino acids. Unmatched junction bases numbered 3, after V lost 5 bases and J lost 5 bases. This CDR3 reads CASSADRDQPQHF. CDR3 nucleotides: TGTGCCAGCAGCGCTGACAGGGATCAGCCCCAGCATTTT.

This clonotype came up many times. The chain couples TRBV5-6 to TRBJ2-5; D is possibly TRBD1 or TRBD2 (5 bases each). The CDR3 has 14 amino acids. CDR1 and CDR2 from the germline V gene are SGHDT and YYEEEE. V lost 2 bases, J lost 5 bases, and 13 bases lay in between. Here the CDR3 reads CASSFGAMWETQYF. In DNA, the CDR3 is TGTGCCAGCAGCTTCGGGGCCATGTGGGAGACCCAGTACTTC.

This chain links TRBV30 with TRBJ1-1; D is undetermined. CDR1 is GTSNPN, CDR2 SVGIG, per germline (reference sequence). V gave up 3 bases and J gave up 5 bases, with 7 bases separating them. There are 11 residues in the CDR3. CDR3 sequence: CAWSERTEAFF. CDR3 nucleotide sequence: TGTGCCTGGAGCGAGCGGACTGAAGCTTTCTTT. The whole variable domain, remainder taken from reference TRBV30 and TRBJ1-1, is SQTIHQWPATLVQPVGSPLSLECTVEGTSNPNLYWYRQAAGRGLQLLFYSVGIGQISSEVPQNLSASRPQDRQFILSSKKLLLSDSGFYLCAWSERTEAFFGQGTRLTVV.

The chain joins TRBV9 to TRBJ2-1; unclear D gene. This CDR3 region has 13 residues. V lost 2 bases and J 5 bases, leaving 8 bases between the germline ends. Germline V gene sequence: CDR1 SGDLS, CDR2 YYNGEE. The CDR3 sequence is CASSVFPDNEQFF. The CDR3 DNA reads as TGTGCCAGCAGCGTCTTCCCAGACAATGAGCAGTTCTTC.

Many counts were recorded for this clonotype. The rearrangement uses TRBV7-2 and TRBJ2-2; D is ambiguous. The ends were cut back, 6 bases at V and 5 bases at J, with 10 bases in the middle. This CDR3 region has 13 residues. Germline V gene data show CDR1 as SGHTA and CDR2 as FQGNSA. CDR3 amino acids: CASSQRLTGELFF. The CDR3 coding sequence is TGTGCCAGCAGTCAACGTCTGACCGGGGAGCTGTTTTTT.

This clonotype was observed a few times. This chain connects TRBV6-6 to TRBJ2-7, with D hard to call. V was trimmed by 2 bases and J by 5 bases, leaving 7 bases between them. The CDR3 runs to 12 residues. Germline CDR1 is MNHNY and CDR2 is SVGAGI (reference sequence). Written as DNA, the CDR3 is TGTGCCAGCAGTTACAGGTCCAACGAGCAGTACGTC. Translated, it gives CASSYRSNEQYV.

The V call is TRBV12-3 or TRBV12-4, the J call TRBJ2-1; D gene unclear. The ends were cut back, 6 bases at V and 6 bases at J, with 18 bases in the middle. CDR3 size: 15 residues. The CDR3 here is CASRVSNLRSNEQFF. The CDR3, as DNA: TGTGCCAGCAGGGTTTCGAATTTGAGATCCAATGAGCAGTTCTTC.

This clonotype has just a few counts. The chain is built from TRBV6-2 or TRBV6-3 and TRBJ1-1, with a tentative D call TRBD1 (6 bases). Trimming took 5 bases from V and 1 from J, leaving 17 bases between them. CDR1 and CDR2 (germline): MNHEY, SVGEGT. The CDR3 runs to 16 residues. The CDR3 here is CASSALGGQGNTEAFF. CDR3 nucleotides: TGTGCCAGCAGTGCCCTGGGGGGCCAGGGGAACACTGAAGCTTTCTTT.

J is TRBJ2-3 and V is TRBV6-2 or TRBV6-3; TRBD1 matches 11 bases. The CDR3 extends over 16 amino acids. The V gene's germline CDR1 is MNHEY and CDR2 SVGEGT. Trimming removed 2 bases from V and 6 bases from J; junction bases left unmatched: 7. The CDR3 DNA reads TGTGCCAGCAGTTACGGGGGACAGGGGGAGGTGGATACGCAGTATTTT. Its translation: CASSYGGQGEVDTQYF.

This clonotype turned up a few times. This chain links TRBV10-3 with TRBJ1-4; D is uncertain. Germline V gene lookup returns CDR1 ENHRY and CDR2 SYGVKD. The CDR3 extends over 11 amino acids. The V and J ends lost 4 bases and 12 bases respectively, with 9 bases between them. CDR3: CAISGGGELFF. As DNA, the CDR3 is TGTGCCATCAGTGGCGGTGGAGAACTGTTTTTT.

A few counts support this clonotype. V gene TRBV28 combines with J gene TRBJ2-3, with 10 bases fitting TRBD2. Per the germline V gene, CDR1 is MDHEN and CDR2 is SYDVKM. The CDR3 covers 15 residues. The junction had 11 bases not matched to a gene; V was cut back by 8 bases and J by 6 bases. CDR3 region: CASQSASGGADTQYF. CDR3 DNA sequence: TGTGCCAGCCAGTCCGCGAGCGGGGGGGCGGATACGCAGTATTTT.

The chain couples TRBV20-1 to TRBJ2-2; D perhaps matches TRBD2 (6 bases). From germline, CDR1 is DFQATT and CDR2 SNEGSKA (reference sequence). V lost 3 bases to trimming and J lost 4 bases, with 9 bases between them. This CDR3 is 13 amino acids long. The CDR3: CSAREGTTGELFF. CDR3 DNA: TGCAGTGCTAGGGAGGGGACCACCGGGGAGCTGTTTTTT.

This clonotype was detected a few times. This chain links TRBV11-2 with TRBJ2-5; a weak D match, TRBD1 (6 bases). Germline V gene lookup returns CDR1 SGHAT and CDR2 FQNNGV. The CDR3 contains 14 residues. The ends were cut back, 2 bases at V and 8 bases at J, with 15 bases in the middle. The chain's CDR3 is CASSLIRGKRTQYF. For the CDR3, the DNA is TGTGCCAGCAGCTTAATAAGGGGGAAGAGAACCCAGTACTTC.

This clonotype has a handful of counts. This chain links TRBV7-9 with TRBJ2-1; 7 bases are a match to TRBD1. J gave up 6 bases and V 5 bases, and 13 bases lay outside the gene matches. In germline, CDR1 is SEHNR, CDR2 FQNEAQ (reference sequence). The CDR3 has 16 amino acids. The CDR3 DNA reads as TGTGCCAGCAGCCCTATGCCCCAGGGGGAGATCAATGAGCAGTTCTTC. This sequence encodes CASSPMPQGEINEQFF.

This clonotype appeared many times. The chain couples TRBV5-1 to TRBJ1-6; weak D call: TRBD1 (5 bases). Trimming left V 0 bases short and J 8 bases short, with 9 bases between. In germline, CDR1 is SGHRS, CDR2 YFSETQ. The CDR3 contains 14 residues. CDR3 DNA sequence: TGCGCCAGCAGCTTGGAGGGGAAGGATTCACCCCTCCACTTT. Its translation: CASSLEGKDSPLHF. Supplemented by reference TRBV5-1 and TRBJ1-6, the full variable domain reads KAGVTQTPRYLIKTRGQQVTLSCSPISGHRSVSWYQQTPGQGLQFLFEYFSETQRNKGNFPGRFSGRQFSNSRSEMNVSTLELGDSALYLCASSLEGKDSPLHFGNGTRLTVT.

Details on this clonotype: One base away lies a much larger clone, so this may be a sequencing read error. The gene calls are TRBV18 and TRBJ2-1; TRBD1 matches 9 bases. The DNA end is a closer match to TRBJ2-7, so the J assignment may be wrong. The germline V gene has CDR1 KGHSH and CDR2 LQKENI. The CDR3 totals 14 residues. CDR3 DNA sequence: TGTGCCACCACGGACAGGGGCTTAGGCAATGAGCAGTACTTC. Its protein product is CATTDRGLGNEQYF.

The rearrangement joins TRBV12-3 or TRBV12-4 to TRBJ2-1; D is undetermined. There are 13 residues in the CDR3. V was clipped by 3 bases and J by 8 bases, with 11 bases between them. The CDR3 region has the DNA TGTGCCAGCAGTTTCGCGAGTTCCCATGAGCAGTTCTTC. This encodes CASSFASSHEQFF.

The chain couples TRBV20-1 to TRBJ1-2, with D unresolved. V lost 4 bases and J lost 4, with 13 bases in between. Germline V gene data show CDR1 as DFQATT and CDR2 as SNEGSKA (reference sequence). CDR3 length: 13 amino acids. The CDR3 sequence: CSANRNGLYGYTF. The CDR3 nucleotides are TGCAGTGCTAATCGCAACGGCCTCTATGGCTACACCTTC.

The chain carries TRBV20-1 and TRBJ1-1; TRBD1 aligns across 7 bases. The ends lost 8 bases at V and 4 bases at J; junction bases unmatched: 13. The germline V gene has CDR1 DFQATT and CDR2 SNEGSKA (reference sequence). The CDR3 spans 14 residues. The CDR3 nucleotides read TGCAGTCTCCGGAAAATAGGGGGCGGCACTGAAGCTTTCTTT. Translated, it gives CSLRKIGGGTEAFF.

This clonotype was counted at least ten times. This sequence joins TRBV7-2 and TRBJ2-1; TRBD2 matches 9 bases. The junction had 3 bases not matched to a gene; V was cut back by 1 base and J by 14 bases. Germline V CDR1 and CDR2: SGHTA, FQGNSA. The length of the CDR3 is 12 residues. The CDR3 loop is CASSLGLAGEFF. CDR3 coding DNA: TGTGCCAGCAGCTTAGGATTAGCGGGGGAGTTCTTC.